Below are 12 T cell receptor beta chains sequenced from a single sample in a study of identifying expanded T cells in peripheral blood. This table comes from immunoSEQ multiplex PCR, and its TCRdb copy is limited to in-frame clones, with some not included. The sample includes around 100,000 clones, 88% of them seen just once. The sequenced sample consisted of blood. The receptor set was obtained from a person between 18 and 70 years old in good health.

This chain connects TRBV10-2 to TRBJ1-3, with D perhaps TRBD1 (6 bases). Trimming left V 2 bases short and J 4 bases short, with 15 bases between. The length of the CDR3 is 16 residues. Per the germline V gene, CDR1 is WSHSY and CDR2 is SAAADI. The CDR3 protein is CASSEGQPSFGNTIYF. CDR3 bases: TGCGCCAGCAGTGAGGGACAGCCGTCTTTCGGAAACACCATATATTTT.

This clone was picked up one time. The J gene is TRBJ1-2, the V gene TRBV12-5; D uncertain. This CDR3 has 15 amino acids. The germline gives CDR1 LGHNT, CDR2 FRNRAP. V was pared by 0 bases and J by 5 bases, with 13 bases between. Here the CDR3 DNA reads TGTGCTAGTGGTTTGGTACCATCCGATCGATATGGCTACACCTTC. This gives the protein CASGLVPSDRYGYTF.

This clone occurred a few times. This chain joins TRBV19 and TRBJ1-2; D call uncertain. In germline, CDR1 is LNHDA, CDR2 SQIVND (reference sequence). This CDR3 is 15 amino acids long. Between the trimmed V and J ends, which lost 7 bases and 2 bases, there was a span of 17 bases. CDR3 coding DNA: TGTGCCAGTACCTTCCGACGGTCGGAAAACTATGGCTACACCTTC. Its translation is CASTFRRSENYGYTF. The variable domain in full, with the rest retrieved from reference TRBV19 and TRBJ1-2, is DGGITQSPKYLFRKEGQNVTLSCEQNLNHDAMYWYRQDPGQGLRLIYYSQIVNDFQKGDIAEGYSVSREKKESFPLTVTSAQKNPTAFYLCASTFRRSENYGYTFGSGTRLTVV.

The V and J genes are TRBV7-9 and TRBJ1-5; D may be TRBD1 (6 bases). This CDR3 has 15 residues. Trimming removed 3 bases at V and 3 bases at J, with 12 bases between. Germline CDR1 reads SEHNR; CDR2 reads FQNEAQ (reference sequence). The CDR3 DNA reads as TGTGCCAGCAGCTTTGGCAGGGGACACAATCAGCCCCAGCATTTT. As protein: CASSFGRGHNQPQHF.

The CDR3, as DNA: TGTGCCAGCAGCGCAGCGGACAGGGTAATCTACGAGCAGTACTTC. Translated: CASSAADRVIYEQYF. This chain connects TRBV7-6 to TRBJ2-7, with 8 bases that match TRBD1. From germline, CDR1 is SGHVS and CDR2 FNYEAQ. CDR3 length equals 15 residues. V lost 5 bases, J lost 3 bases, and 9 bases stayed unmatched.

The chain employs TRBV2 and TRBJ1-1, with 11 bases fitting TRBD1. V was pared by 7 bases and J by 0 bases, with 10 bases of the junction left unmatched. Germline loops: CDR1 SNHLY, CDR2 FYNNEI. CDR3 length equals 17 residues. CDR3 sequence (DNA): TGTGCCAGCAAGAATATGTGGGGACAGGGGGTGAACACTGAAGCTTTCTTT. Its translation: CASKNMWGQGVNTEAFF.

The chain uses TRBV6-6 and TRBJ2-7, with D perhaps TRBD1 (6 bases). The CDR3 is 13 amino acids. V lost 5 bases to trimming and J lost 0 bases, with 8 bases between them. The germline V gene has CDR1 MNHNY and CDR2 SVGAGI (reference sequence). The CDR3 DNA sequence: TGTGCCAGCAGTCAGGACAGCTCCTACGAGCAGTACTTC. Amino acids: CASSQDSSYEQYF.

The chain combines TRBV10-2 with TRBJ2-2, with unresolved D. CDR1 WSHSY and CDR2 SAAADI come from the germline V gene. With 10 bases removed from V and 4 bases from J, the gap between germline ends came to 10 bases. The CDR3 contains 12 residues. This CDR3 reads CATQSSTGELFF. CDR3 nucleotides: TGCGCCACCCAAAGCTCCACCGGGGAGCTGTTTTTT.

The chain has TRBV6-6 and TRBJ1-2; TRBD1 matches at 9 bases. Losses at the gene ends were 5 bases for V and 8 bases for J; bases not matched to a gene: 6. This CDR3 is built from 13 residues. CDR1 and CDR2 (germline): MNHNY, SVGAGI (reference sequence). CDR3 amino acids: CASSVQGARGYTF. CDR3 DNA sequence: TGTGCCAGCAGTGTACAGGGGGCGCGCGGCTACACCTTC.

This clone was seen only a few times. V is TRBV18 and J is TRBJ1-4; TRBD1 agrees at 7 bases. The V gene end was trimmed by 3 bases and the J gene end by 6 bases; junction bases not matched to a gene: 7. There are 15 residues in the CDR3. The germline CDR1 and CDR2 sequences are KGHSH and LQKENI. The CDR3 DNA reads TGTGCCAGCTCACCGACAGGGTATGTGGATGAAAAACTGTTTTTT. As protein: CASSPTGYVDEKLFF.

V and J are TRBV6-1 and TRBJ1-1; D perhaps matches TRBD1 (6 bases). Germline CDR1 is MNHNS and CDR2 is SASEGT. V was trimmed by 5 bases and J by 3 bases, leaving 13 bases between them. This CDR3 is 14 amino acids long. The CDR3 coding sequence is TGTGCCAGCAGTCGACAGGCTACGGACACTGAAGCTTTCTTT. It codes for CASSRQATDTEAFF.

The V call is TRBV10-2, the J call TRBJ2-6, with 8 bases identical to TRBD2. V lost 3 bases and J lost 1; bases outside the gene matches: 8. CDR3 length: 18 residues. Germline loops: CDR1 WSHSY, CDR2 SAAADI. CDR3 sequence: CASSELAGGLSGANVLTF. The CDR3, as DNA: TGCGCCAGCAGTGAACTGGCGGGAGGTTTGTCTGGGGCCAACGTCCTGACTTTC.